Presented here are 9 T cell receptor beta chains from one specimen sequenced in a study of T-cell reconstitution after alpha-beta-depleted transplantation in children. A TCRbeta library incorporating unique molecular identifiers was prepared. In TCRdb, the PCR reads were re-called with MiXCR into one record per CDR3 protein. The profile covers roughly 100,000 distinct CDR3 sequences, with under 9% appearing a single time and 15% to 20% taken by the ten largest. The source material was PBMCs, sampled before TCRalphabeta/CD19-depleted stem cell transplant. The receptors come from a boy younger than 10 with acute lymphoblastic leukemia, due to receive a stem cell transplant.

There are many counts of this clonotype. This chain connects TRBV6-5 to TRBJ2-5, with D perhaps matching TRBD2 (6 bases). V lost 2 bases and J lost 3, with 22 bases in between. CDR3 length equals 18 residues. Germline CDR1 reads MNHEY; CDR2 reads SVGAGI. The CDR3 DNA follows: TGTGCCAGCAGTTACGCGCTAGGGTGGAGGGACGAAAAAGAGACCCAGTACTTC. Its translation is CASSYALGWRDEKETQYF.

The chain couples TRBV25-1 to TRBJ1-5, with 7 bases matching TRBD1. Per the germline V gene, CDR1 is MGHDK and CDR2 is SYGVNS. CDR3 length: 13 amino acids. J lost 0 bases, V lost 11 bases, and 4 bases had no gene match. Written as DNA, the CDR3 is TGTGCCGGGACAGATTATAGCAATCAGCCCCAGCATTTT. It is translated as CAGTDYSNQPQHF.

This chain links TRBV20-1 with TRBJ2-3; TRBD2 might be the D (5 bases). This CDR3 contains 15 residues. Looked up from germline, CDR1 is DFQATT and CDR2 is SNEGSKA (reference sequence). V lost 0 bases and J 0 bases, leaving 10 bases between the germline ends. CDR3 in DNA: TGCAGTGCTAGAGATTTAGCGACTAGCACAGATACGCAGTATTTT. Residues: CSARDLATSTDTQYF.

This clonotype was counted many times. The DNA for the CDR3 is TGCGCCAGCAGCCATCCCCCGGACCACGAGCAGTACTTC. It codes for CASSHPPDHEQYF. This chain links TRBV4-3 with TRBJ2-7, with unresolved D. Trimming left V 3 bases short and J 5 bases short, with 11 bases between. CDR1 is LGHNA, CDR2 YSLEER, per germline. The CDR3 has 13 amino acids.

This clonotype was seen a handful of times. The chain recombines TRBV28 with TRBJ1-5; D is uncertain. The CDR3 has 15 amino acids. Looked up from germline, CDR1 is MDHEN and CDR2 is SYDVKM. Trimming removed 4 bases from V and 0 bases from J, with 10 bases in between. This CDR3 is CASSYERYSNQPQHF. The DNA for the CDR3 is TGTGCCAGCAGTTATGAGCGGTATAGCAATCAGCCCCAGCATTTT. The variable domain in full, with the rest retrieved from reference TRBV28 and TRBJ1-5, is DVKVTQSSRYLVKRTGEKVFLECVQDMDHENMFWYRQDPGLGLRLIYFSYDVKMKEKGDIPEGYSVSREKKERFSLILESASTNQTSMYLCASSYERYSNQPQHFGDGTRLSIL.

The rearrangement links TRBV3-1 to TRBJ2-2; D could derive from TRBD1 or TRBD2 (5 bases each). Germline CDR1 is LGHDT and CDR2 is YNNKEL (reference sequence). With 0 bases removed from V and 2 bases from J, the gap between germline ends came to 13 bases. The CDR3 sequence is 17 residues long. The CDR3 loop is CASSQDRGGPNTGELFF. Written as DNA, the CDR3 is TGTGCCAGCAGCCAAGATCGTGGGGGACCTAACACCGGGGAGCTGTTTTTT.

The chain recombines TRBV4-1 with TRBJ2-3; 8 nucleotides line up with TRBD2. Germline loops: CDR1 MGHRA, CDR2 YSYEKL. This CDR3 is 13 amino acids long. V gave up 3 bases and J gave up 7 bases; unmatched junction bases: 3. The CDR3 spells CASSQNSGNTQYF. CDR3 DNA: TGCGCCAGCAGCCAGAATAGCGGGAATACGCAGTATTTT.

This clonotype was detected many times. This chain uses TRBV29-1 with TRBJ2-2; 7 positions match TRBD1. CDR1 and CDR2 (germline): SQVTM, ANQGSEA. The CDR3 runs 11 residues. V shed 7 bases and J 5 bases; nucleotides not matched to a gene: 1. DNA of the CDR3: TGCAGCGACAGGGGTACCGGGGAGCTGTTTTTT. This codes for CSDRGTGELFF.

The chain uses TRBV28 and TRBJ1-6; 8 nucleotides line up with TRBD1. V dropped 5 bases and J dropped 9; count of bases not matched to a gene: 6. Germline V lookup: CDR1 MDHEN, CDR2 SYDVKM. The CDR3 spans 14 residues. CDR3 sequence (DNA): TGTGCCAGCAGTCCTGGGACAGGAGCTTCACCCCTCCACTTT. The encoded protein is CASSPGTGASPLHF.